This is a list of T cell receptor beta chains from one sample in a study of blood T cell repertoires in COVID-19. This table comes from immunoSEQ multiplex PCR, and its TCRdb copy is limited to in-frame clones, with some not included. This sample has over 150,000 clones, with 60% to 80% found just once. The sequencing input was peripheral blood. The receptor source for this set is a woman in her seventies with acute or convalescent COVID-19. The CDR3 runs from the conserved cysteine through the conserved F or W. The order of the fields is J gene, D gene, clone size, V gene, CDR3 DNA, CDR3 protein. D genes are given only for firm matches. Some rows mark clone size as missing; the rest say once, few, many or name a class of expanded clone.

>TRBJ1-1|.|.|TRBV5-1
TGCGCCAGCAGCTTGGCTGGCGGGAACACTGAAGCTTTCTTT
CASSLAGGNTEAFF
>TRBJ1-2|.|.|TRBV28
TGTGCCAGCAGTTTAACCCCTGGGCAGGGTGGCTACACCTTC
CASSLTPGQGGYTF
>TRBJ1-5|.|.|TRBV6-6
TGTGCCAGCAGGCGCTTTAGCAATCAGCCCCAGCATTTT
CASRRFSNQPQHF
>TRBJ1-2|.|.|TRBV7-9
TGTGCCAGCAGCCAAGGGGCCTCACGGACGGCTAACTATGGCTACACCTTC
CASSQGASRTANYGYTF
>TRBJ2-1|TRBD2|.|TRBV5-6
TGTGCCAGCAGCCCCACTAGCGGGCGAGAGCAGTTCTTC
CASSPTSGREQFF
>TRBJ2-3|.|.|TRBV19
TGTGCCAGTAGTAGCACAGGGAGCACAGATACGCAGTATTTT
CASSSTGSTDTQYF
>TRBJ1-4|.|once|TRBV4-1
TGCGCCAGCAGCCAAGCGGGTGGTACTAATGAAAAACTGTTTTTT
CASSQAGGTNEKLFF
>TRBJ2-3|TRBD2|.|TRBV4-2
TGTGCCAGCAGCCAAGATGTCACGGGAGGCCGGGGCACAGATACGCAGTATTTT
CASSQDVTGGRGTDTQYF
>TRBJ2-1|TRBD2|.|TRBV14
TGTGCCAGCAGCGAGGGACTAAGCGGGAGAGGCGATGAGCAGTTCTTC
CASSEGLSGRGDEQFF
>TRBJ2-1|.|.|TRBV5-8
TGTGCCAGCAGCTTGGGTTACAGGGCCCTTAGCTCCTACAATGAGCAGTTCTTC
CASSLGYRALSSYNEQFF
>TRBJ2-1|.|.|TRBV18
TGTGCCAGCTCACCCCTGAACAGGGATACTGAGCAGTTCTTC
CASSPLNRDTEQFF
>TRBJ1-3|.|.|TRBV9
TGTGCCAGCAGCGTTGAGGGAAGGTCTGGAAACACCATATATTTT
CASSVEGRSGNTIYF
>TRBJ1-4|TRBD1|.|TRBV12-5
TGTGCTAGTGGTCTAACAGGGGGCTCGGTGAAACTGTTTTTT
CASGLTGGSVKLFF
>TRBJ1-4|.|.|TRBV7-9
TGTGCCAGCAGCTTAAGGATCCAGGGGTCGGAAAAACTGTTTTTT
CASSLRIQGSEKLFF
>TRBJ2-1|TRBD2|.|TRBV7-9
TGTGCCAGCAGCGACCTAGGGACTAGCGGGAGGGCTGCCTACAATGAGCAGTTCTTC
CASSDLGTSGRAAYNEQFF
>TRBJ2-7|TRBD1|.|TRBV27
TGTGCCAGCAGTTTTTCGTCGGACAGGGGGCGCGAGCAGTACTTC
CASSFSSDRGREQYF
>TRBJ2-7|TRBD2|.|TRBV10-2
TGCGCCAGCAGTGGGGGGACTAGTCTTTTCTTC
CASSGGTSLFF
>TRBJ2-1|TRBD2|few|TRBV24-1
TGTGCCACCAGTGATGGGAGACTAGCGGGAATGAATGAGCAGTTCTTC
CATSDGRLAGMNEQFF
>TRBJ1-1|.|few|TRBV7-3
TGTGCCAGCAGCTTAGACAGCTTGTCGAACACTGAAGCTTTCTTT
CASSLDSLSNTEAFF
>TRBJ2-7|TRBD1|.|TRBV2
TGTGCCAGCAGTGTATACAGGGGAGACTACGAGCAGTACTTC
CASSVYRGDYEQYF
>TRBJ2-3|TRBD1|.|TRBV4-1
TGCGCCAGCAGCCAATCCACAGGGGGCGGAGATACGCAGTATTTT
CASSQSTGGGDTQYF
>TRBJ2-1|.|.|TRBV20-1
TGCAGTGCTAGTCACCTAGCGTCCAATGAGCAGTTCTTC
CSASHLASNEQFF
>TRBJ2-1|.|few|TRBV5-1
TGCGCCAGCAGCCCAGACTCCGGGGTAGGTAATGAGCAGTTCTTC
CASSPDSGVGNEQFF
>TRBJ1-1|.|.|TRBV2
TGTGCCAGTAGGGGCACTGAAGCTTTCTTT
CASRGTEAFF
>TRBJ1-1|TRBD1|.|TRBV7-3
TGTGCCAGCAGCTTAACGACAGGGAGCGGGTTGAACACTGAAGCTTTCTTT
CASSLTTGSGLNTEAFF
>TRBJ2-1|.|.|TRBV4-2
TGTGCCAGCAGGTACCCGGGAGTGGGTAATGAGCAGTTCTTC
CASRYPGVGNEQFF
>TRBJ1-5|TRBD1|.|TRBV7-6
TGTGCCAGCAGCTTAGCGGCAGGGGGCGGACTTTACTTT
CASSLAAGGGLYF
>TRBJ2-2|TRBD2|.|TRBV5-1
TGCGCCAGCAGCTCAGGAGCGGGAGTGAACACCGGGGAGCTGTTTTTT
CASSSGAGVNTGELFF
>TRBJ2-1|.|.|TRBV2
TGTGCCAGCAGTGAATCCCAGTACGAGCAGTTCTTC
CASSESQYEQFF
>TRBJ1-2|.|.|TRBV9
TGTGCCAGCAGCCGCACAGGAACTTATGGCTACACCTTC
CASSRTGTYGYTF
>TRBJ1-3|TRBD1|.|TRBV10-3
TGTGCCATCAGTGAGTCCGGGACAGGAGCTGGAAACACCATATATTTT
CAISESGTGAGNTIYF
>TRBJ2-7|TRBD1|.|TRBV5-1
TGCGCCAGCAGCTTTGGGACAGGGGTTGGGGAGCAGTACTTC
CASSFGTGVGEQYF
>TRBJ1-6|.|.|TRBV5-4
TGTGCCAGCAGCCGGTTAACAGGGCCGAGCTCCTATAATTCACCCCTCCACTTT
CASSRLTGPSSYNSPLHF
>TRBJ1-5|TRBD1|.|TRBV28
TGTGCCATTAACAGGGGGGATCAGCCCCAGCATTTT
CAINRGDQPQHF
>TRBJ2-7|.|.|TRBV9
TGTGCCAGCAGCGTGGGCCCAAGCTCCTACGAGCAGTACTTC
CASSVGPSSYEQYF
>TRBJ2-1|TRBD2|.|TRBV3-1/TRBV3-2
TGTGCCAGCAGCGCTAGCGGGAGAATCAATGAGCAGTTCTTC
CASSASGRINEQFF
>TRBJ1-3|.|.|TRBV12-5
TGTGCTAGTGGTTTGAACACCCCCACCATATATTTT
CASGLNTPTIYF
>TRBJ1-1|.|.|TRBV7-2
TGTGCCAGCAGCTCCCAGGGGTACACTGAAGCTTTCTTT
CASSSQGYTEAFF
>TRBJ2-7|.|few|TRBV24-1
TGTGCCACCAGTGATGGGGCGCGGCAGTACTTC
CATSDGARQYF
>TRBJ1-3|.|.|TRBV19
TGTGCCAGTAGTGTCCCCGACAGGAGCTCTGGAAACACCATATATTTT
CASSVPDRSSGNTIYF
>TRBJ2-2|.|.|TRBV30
TGTGCCTGGAGTTGGGGCAGGGTCCCCGGGGAGCTGTTTTTT
CAWSWGRVPGELFF
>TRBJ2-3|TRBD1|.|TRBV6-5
TGTGCCAGCGGATCCGGGACAGGGCCCGCGGATACGCAGTATTTT
CASGSGTGPADTQYF
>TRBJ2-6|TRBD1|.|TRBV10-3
TGTGCCATCAGTGAGGGTCAAGAGGGACAGGGGTTGTCTGGGGCCAACGTCCTGACTTTC
CAISEGQEGQGLSGANVLTF
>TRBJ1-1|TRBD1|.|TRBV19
TGTGCCAGTAGGGAAAACAGGGGATCGAACACTGAAGCTTTCTTT
CASRENRGSNTEAFF
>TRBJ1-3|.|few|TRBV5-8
TGTGCCAGCGATTTAGCCCTCCAAACAGGGAACGTCGCAGGAAACACCATATATTTT
CASDLALQTGNVAGNTIYF
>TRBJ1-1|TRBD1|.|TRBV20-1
TGCAGTGCTAGTCGGACAGGGTCATTAACTGAAGCTTTCTTT
CSASRTGSLTEAFF
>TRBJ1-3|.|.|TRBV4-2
TGTGCCAGCAGCCAAGCGTCCGGGACTGGAAACACCATATATTTT
CASSQASGTGNTIYF
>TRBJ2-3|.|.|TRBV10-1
TGCGCCAGCAGTGTTTCATCATTCACAGATACGCAGTATTTT
CASSVSSFTDTQYF
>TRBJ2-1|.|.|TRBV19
TGTGCCAGTAGTATAGAGCGGGCCTATAGCTCCTACAATGAGCAGTTCTTC
CASSIERAYSSYNEQFF
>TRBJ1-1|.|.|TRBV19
TGTGCCAGTAGTATGAGAGGCAGTAACACTGAAGCTTTCTTT
CASSMRGSNTEAFF
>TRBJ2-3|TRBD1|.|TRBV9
TGTGCCAGCAGCCCACCGGGACAGGGGCACACAGATACGCAGTATTTT
CASSPPGQGHTDTQYF
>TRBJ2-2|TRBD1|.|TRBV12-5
TGTGCTAGTGGTCCAGGGGACAGGGACACCGGGGAGCTGTTTTTT
CASGPGDRDTGELFF
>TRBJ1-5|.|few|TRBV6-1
TGTGCCAGCAGTGAGGGCCCACATCAGCCCCAGCATTTT
CASSEGPHQPQHF
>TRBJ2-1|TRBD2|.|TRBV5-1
TGCGCCAGCAGAGGACTAGCGGTAGACAATGAGCAGTTCTTC
CASRGLAVDNEQFF
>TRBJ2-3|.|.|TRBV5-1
TGCGCCAGCAGCTTGGAGGGGCGCAGAGATACGCAGTATTTT
CASSLEGRRDTQYF
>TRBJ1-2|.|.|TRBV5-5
TGTGCCAGCAGCCCGGGACATCACTATGGCTACACCTTC
CASSPGHHYGYTF
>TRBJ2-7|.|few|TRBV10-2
TGCGCCAGCAGGGTTAGGGAGGCCTCCTACGAGCAGTACTTC
CASRVREASYEQYF
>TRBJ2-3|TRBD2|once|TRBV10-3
TGTGCCATCAGCCCCGCCCGGGAGGGGGCAGATACGCAGTATTTT
CAISPAREGADTQYF